Detailed here is one T cell receptor beta chain. The antigen remains undetermined. The entry originates in a study of shared clonotypes between healthy human individuals. TCRdb keeps only in-frame clones here, not all; method: immunoSEQ multiplex PCR. Seen here are roughly 2.5 million clones, 90% to 95% observed once, and the top ten hold around 0.14%. Overall study findings and caveats: Some clonotypes were shared by all four sorted-subset donors, while others were not shared. The non-shared ones had lower generation probabilities than the shared ones. Clonotype sharing among donors likely depends on sequencing depth.

The sample taken for sequencing was naive CD4+ T cells sorted from blood. Noted subset: CD45RA+ positively selected. The sequence was obtained from a man aged 18 to 29 in good health.

The DNA of the CDR3 is TGTGCCAGCAGCCAAAGTGATAGCGGGGGCCAAGAGACCCAGTACTTC. Its translation is CASSQSDSGGQETQYF. J is TRBJ2-5 and V is TRBV14; 9 bases map to TRBD2. From germline, CDR1 is SGHDN and CDR2 FVKESK. The CDR3 is 16 amino acids. Trimming took 2 bases from V and 1 from J; bases not matched to a gene: 5.